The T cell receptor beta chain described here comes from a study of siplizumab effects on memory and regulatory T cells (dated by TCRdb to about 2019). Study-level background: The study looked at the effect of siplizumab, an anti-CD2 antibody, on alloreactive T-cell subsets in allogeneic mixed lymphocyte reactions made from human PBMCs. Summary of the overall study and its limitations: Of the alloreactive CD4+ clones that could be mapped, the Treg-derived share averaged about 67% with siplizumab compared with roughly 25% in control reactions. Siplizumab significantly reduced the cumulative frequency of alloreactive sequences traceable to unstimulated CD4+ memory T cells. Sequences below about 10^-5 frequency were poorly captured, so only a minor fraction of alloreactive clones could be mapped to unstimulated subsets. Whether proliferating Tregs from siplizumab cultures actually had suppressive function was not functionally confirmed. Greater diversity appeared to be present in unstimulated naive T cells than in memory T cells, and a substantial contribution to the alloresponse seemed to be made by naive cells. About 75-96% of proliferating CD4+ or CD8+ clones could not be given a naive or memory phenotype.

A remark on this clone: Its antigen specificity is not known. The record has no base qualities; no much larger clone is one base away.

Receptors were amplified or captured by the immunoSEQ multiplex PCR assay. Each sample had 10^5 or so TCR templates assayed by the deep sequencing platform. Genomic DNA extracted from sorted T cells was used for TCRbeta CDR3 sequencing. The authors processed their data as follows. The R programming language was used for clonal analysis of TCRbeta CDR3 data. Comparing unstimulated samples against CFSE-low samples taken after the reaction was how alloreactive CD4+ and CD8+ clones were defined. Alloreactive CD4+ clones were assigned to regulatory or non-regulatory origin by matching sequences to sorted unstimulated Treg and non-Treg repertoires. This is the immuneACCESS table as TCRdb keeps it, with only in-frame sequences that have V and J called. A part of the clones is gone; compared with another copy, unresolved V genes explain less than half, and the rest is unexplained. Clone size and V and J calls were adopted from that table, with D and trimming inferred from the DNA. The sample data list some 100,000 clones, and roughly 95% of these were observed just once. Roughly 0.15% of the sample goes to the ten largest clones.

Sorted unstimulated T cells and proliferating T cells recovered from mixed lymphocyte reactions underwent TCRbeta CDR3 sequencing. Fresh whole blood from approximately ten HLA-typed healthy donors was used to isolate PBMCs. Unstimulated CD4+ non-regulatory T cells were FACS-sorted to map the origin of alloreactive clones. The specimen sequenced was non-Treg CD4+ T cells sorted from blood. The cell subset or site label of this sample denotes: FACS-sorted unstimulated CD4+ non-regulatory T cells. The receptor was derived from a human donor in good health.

The DNA is as follows: TGTGCCAGCAGCTTAGTGTGGTGGCAGGGGGCGATTGGCTACACCTTC. It specifies CASSLVWWQGAIGYTF. The rearranged segments are TRBV7-2 and TRBJ1-2; the central 8 bases match TRBD1. The cysteine opens and the phenylalanine closes a CDR3 of 16 amino acids. The sequence is cut down to CDR3 DNA, 48 bases in frame from base 1. Ends trimmed: V by 1 base, J by 7 bases; bases unmatched to a gene: 11. The CDR1 and CDR2 encoded by the germline V gene are SGHTA and FQGNSA.